One and the same sample provided the 27 T cell receptor beta chains below, sequenced in a study of blood T cell repertoires in COVID-19. Profiled with immunoSEQ multiplex PCR; TCRdb holds only in-frame clones, not every one. The sample gives about 50,000 clones, around four fifths of which show up once; 5.8% is in the top ten. Sequenced input: PBMCs or T cells enriched from blood (not recorded which). Receptors originate from a woman aged 45-59 years with acute COVID-19.

The genes are TRBV7-9 and TRBJ2-7, with TRBD2 identical over 9 bases. Germline V CDR1 and CDR2: SEHNR, FQNEAQ (reference sequence). V was pared by 3 bases and J by 2 bases, with 8 bases of the junction left unmatched. The CDR3 runs 16 residues. The CDR3 reads CASSFPEGLATYEQYF. CDR3 bases: TGTGCCAGCAGCTTCCCGGAGGGACTAGCTACCTACGAGCAGTACTTC.

The chain uses TRBV29-1 and TRBJ2-1, with 7 bases matching TRBD2. V lost 5 bases and J lost 0; bases outside the gene matches: 4. The CDR3 has 14 amino acids. Germline lookup yields CDR1 SQVTM and CDR2 ANQGSEA. The CDR3 reads CSVRSGASYNEQFF. The CDR3 DNA reads as TGCAGCGTTCGAAGCGGGGCCTCCTACAATGAGCAGTTCTTC.

This clone came up a few times. The chain employs TRBV7-8 and TRBJ1-2; D is possibly TRBD1 (6 bases). From germline, CDR1 is SGHVS and CDR2 FQNEAQ. With 3 bases removed from V and 8 bases from J, the gap between germline ends came to 19 bases. The CDR3 contains 15 residues. Written as DNA, the CDR3 is TGTGCCAGCAGCTTTAATTTTCAGGGGAGTATGGGCTACACCTTC. It codes for CASSFNFQGSMGYTF.

The chain carries TRBV5-6 and TRBJ2-1, with D hard to call. V dropped 0 bases and J dropped 0 bases, with 10 bases sitting between them. Germline CDR1 and CDR2: SGHDT and YYEEEE. This CDR3 region has 16 residues. CDR3 region: CASSLDRRSSYNEQFF. The CDR3 DNA follows: TGTGCCAGCAGCTTGGATAGACGGAGCTCCTACAATGAGCAGTTCTTC.

The chain has TRBV2 and TRBJ2-2; 10 bases match TRBD2. Germline CDR1 reads SNHLY; CDR2 reads FYNNEI. This CDR3 contains 15 residues. The trim removed 5 bases at V and 1 base at J, leaving 1 base unmatched. This CDR3 is CASSLAGGNTGELFF. CDR3 coding DNA: TGTGCCAGCAGTTTAGCGGGGGGGAACACCGGGGAGCTGTTTTTT.

The chain recombines TRBV6-5 with TRBJ2-4; 7 nucleotides line up with TRBD2. Per germline, CDR1 MNHEY and CDR2 SVGAGI. This CDR3 has 15 residues. J lost 8 bases, V lost 0 bases, and 7 bases had no gene match. In nucleotides, the CDR3 is TGTGCCAGCAGTTACTCGGGGGAGGGTAGGGACATTCAGTACTTC. Its protein is CASSYSGEGRDIQYF.

The chain has TRBV27 and TRBJ1-2, with 7 bases matching TRBD1. The V and J ends lost 6 bases and 7 bases, in that order; junction bases with no gene match: 14. Per the germline V gene, CDR1 is MNHEY and CDR2 is SMNVEV (reference sequence). The CDR3 spans 15 residues. This CDR3 is CASRKLGGSSSGYTF. The DNA for the CDR3 is TGTGCCAGCAGGAAACTAGGGGGCTCGTCGAGTGGCTACACCTTC.

This chain uses TRBV3-1 (or the pseudogene TRBV3-2) with TRBJ2-5; 9 bases match TRBD1. CDR3 length: 16 amino acids. The ends lost 1 base at V and 1 base at J; junction bases unmatched: 4. CDR1 and CDR2 (germline): LGHDT, YNNKEL (reference sequence). DNA for the CDR3: TGTGCCAGCAGCCAAGGACCGGACAGGGGCCAAGAGACCCAGTACTTC. Amino acid sequence: CASSQGPDRGQETQYF.

The chain employs TRBV4-1 and TRBJ2-7; 9 bases are a match to TRBD2. The germline gives CDR1 MGHRA, CDR2 YSYEKL. The CDR3 consists of 17 residues. The J segment lost 4 bases and the V segment lost 0 bases, leaving 10 bases of the junction unmatched. CDR3 in amino acids: CASSQEGSGGLRYEQYF. For the CDR3, the DNA is TGCGCCAGCAGCCAAGAGGGAAGCGGGGGGCTGAGATACGAGCAGTACTTC.

In regard to this clone: The junction departs from the called germline gene at one end, perhaps through a read error. The chain has TRBV7-7 and TRBJ2-5; 7 bases line up with TRBD2. The CDR3 is 16 residues long. Germline V gene data show CDR1 as SSHAT and CDR2 as FNYEAQ (reference sequence). The CDR3 DNA reads TGTGCTAGCAGCTTAGCCCGGACTAGTCGCCAAGAGACCCAGTACTTC. Encoded protein: CASSLARTSRQETQYF.

The chain recombines TRBV30 with TRBJ1-1, with 10 bases aligning to TRBD1. Germline trimming cut 4 bases from V and 3 bases from J; bases unmatched to any gene: 2. The CDR3 runs to 13 residues. The germline V gene encodes CDR1 GTSNPN and CDR2 SVGIG (reference sequence). The CDR3 sequence: CAWMGQGYTEAFF. DNA of the CDR3: TGTGCCTGGATGGGACAGGGGTACACTGAAGCTTTCTTT.

V and J are TRBV10-3 and TRBJ2-3, with 7 nucleotides matching TRBD2. The CDR3 has 15 amino acids. V dropped 4 bases and J dropped 4; count of bases not matched to a gene: 8. Germline CDR1 reads ENHRY; CDR2 reads SYGVKD. CDR3 bases: TGTGCCATCAGTGTTCGATCTAGCGGCCCAGATACGCAGTATTTT. Translating gives CAISVRSSGPDTQYF.

This chain connects TRBV19 to TRBJ2-1; 9 bases line up with TRBD1. The CDR3 has 12 residues. CDR1 is LNHDA and CDR2 is SQIVND in the germline V gene (reference sequence). In DNA, the CDR3 is TGTGTAACCCGGACAGGGGAGCATGAGCAGTTCTTC. Protein product: CVTRTGEHEQFF.

Only a few counts were recorded for this clone. J is TRBJ1-5 and V is TRBV5-4; 8 bases fit TRBD1. Trimming took 4 bases from V and 7 from J; bases not matched to a gene: 7. There are 14 residues in the CDR3. Germline V gives CDR1 SGHNT, CDR2 YYREEE (reference sequence). For the CDR3, the DNA is TGTGCCAGCAGCCCGGACAGGGACGGGCAGCCCCAGCATTTT. Translating it yields CASSPDRDGQPQHF.

This sequence joins TRBV4-1 and TRBJ1-5; D might be TRBD1 (6 bases). The length of the CDR3 is 15 residues. CDR1 is MGHRA and CDR2 is YSYEKL in the germline V gene. V lost 0 bases and J lost 7, with 13 bases in between. CDR3 loop: CASSQEGQRGQPQHF. Here the CDR3 DNA reads TGCGCCAGCAGCCAAGAGGGACAAAGGGGCCAGCCCCAGCATTTT.

The chain has TRBV28 and TRBJ1-4; D is possibly TRBD1 (6 bases). The CDR3 loop spans 13 amino acids. The V gene's germline CDR1 is MDHEN and CDR2 SYDVKM. Trimming removed 11 bases from V and 2 bases from J, with 12 bases in between. The CDR3 DNA is TGTGCCGCCAGGGGTCGCACTAATGAAAAACTGTTTTTT. It yields the protein CAARGRTNEKLFF.

The chain carries TRBV19 and TRBJ2-1; 7 bases match TRBD2. Trimming took 5 bases from V and 3 from J; bases not matched to a gene: 4. This CDR3 has 14 residues. Germline lookup yields CDR1 LNHDA and CDR2 SQIVND (reference sequence). The CDR3 here is CASSLSGGYNEQFF. CDR3 DNA sequence: TGTGCCAGTAGTCTATCGGGGGGCTACAATGAGCAGTTCTTC. The complete variable domain, with remaining parts taken from reference TRBV19 and TRBJ2-1, reads DGGITQSPKYLFRKEGQNVTLSCEQNLNHDAMYWYRQDPGQGLRLIYYSQIVNDFQKGDIAEGYSVSREKKESFPLTVTSAQKNPTAFYLCASSLSGGYNEQFFGPGTRLTVL.

The chain joins TRBV25-1 to TRBJ2-3; 10 bases agree with TRBD2. Looked up from germline, CDR1 is MGHDK and CDR2 is SYGVNS. After removal of 5 bases from V and 1 base from J, the junction contained 6 bases not matched to a gene. The CDR3 sequence is 16 residues long. The CDR3 bases are TGTGCCAGCAGTAAGAGCGGGGGGGACCGCACAGATACGCAGTATTTT. As protein: CASSKSGGDRTDTQYF.

The chain has TRBV30 and TRBJ2-1; D not resolved. The CDR3 consists of 15 residues. The germline V and J ends were trimmed by 2 bases and 16 bases, with 27 bases remaining between them. Looked up from germline, CDR1 is GTSNPN and CDR2 is SVGIG (reference sequence). The CDR3 DNA follows: TGTGCCTGGAGTAAGGTTGGAGCCGTATCCCAGCCGTGTTTCTTC. Translation: CAWSKVGAVSQPCFF.

The rearrangement joins TRBV7-9 to TRBJ1-2; TRBD1 agrees at 7 bases. J was trimmed by 2 bases and V by 4 bases; bases with no gene match: 10. The CDR3 runs to 16 residues. Germline loops: CDR1 SEHNR, CDR2 FQNEAQ (reference sequence). CDR3 loop: CASSSPPTQGNYGYTF. Written as DNA, the CDR3 is TGTGCCAGCAGCTCCCCCCCCACACAGGGGAACTATGGCTACACCTTC.

The chain has TRBV10-2 and TRBJ1-5; the match to TRBD1 covers 10 bases. Germline V gene sequence: CDR1 WSHSY, CDR2 SAAADI. The CDR3 has 14 amino acids. After removal of 9 bases from V and 2 bases from J, the junction contained 4 bases not matched to a gene. The CDR3 region is CASTGTGGNQPQHF. The CDR3 DNA follows: TGCGCCAGTACCGGGACAGGGGGCAATCAGCCCCAGCATTTT.

The chain is built from TRBV30 and TRBJ2-7, with 7 bases fitting TRBD1. In germline, CDR1 is GTSNPN, CDR2 SVGIG (reference sequence). The CDR3 length is 13 residues. J was trimmed by 6 bases and V by 2 bases; bases with no gene match: 7. CDR3 region: CAWSRGTDLEQYF. The CDR3 DNA reads as TGTGCCTGGAGTCGTGGGACAGATCTCGAGCAGTACTTC.

The V gene is TRBV10-2, the J gene TRBJ1-2; 7 positions agree with TRBD1. CDR1 and CDR2 from the germline V gene are WSHSY and SAAADI. Losses at the gene ends were 3 bases for V and 4 bases for J; bases not matched to a gene: 8. The CDR3 runs 15 residues. CDR3 in amino acids: CASSDLSTGSYGYTF. DNA for the CDR3: TGCGCCAGCAGTGACCTCTCGACAGGGAGCTATGGCTACACCTTC.

The V gene is TRBV6-4, the J gene TRBJ2-3, with TRBD1 as a possible D gene (5 bases). CDR1 MRHNA and CDR2 SNTAGT come from the germline V gene. V was shortened by 5 bases and J by 6 bases, with 18 bases between the two germline ends. The CDR3 spans 15 residues. The CDR3 sequence: CASSREGEEVDTQYF. The CDR3 nucleotides read TGTGCCAGCAGTCGTGAAGGGGAAGAGGTTGATACGCAGTATTTT.

This clone showed up many times. The J gene is TRBJ1-5, the V gene TRBV27; the match to TRBD1 covers 9 bases. V lost 5 bases and J lost 6; bases outside the gene matches: 8. There are 15 residues in the CDR3. The germline gives CDR1 MNHEY, CDR2 SMNVEV (reference sequence). For the CDR3, the DNA is TGTGCCAGCAGTATCACAACAGGGGGCAGTCAGCCCCAGCATTTT. This translates into CASSITTGGSQPQHF.

V is TRBV7-9 and J is TRBJ1-2; TRBD1 might be the D (5 bases). CDR3 length: 14 residues. Deletions cut 6 bases from V and 4 bases from J, with 15 bases between. Germline V gene data show CDR1 as SEHNR and CDR2 as FQNEAQ (reference sequence). The CDR3 DNA sequence: TGTGCCAGCAGACTCTCGGGGGGGAGCTATGGCTACACCTTC. Its protein product is CASRLSGGSYGYTF.

The count of this clone is one. This chain connects TRBV7-9 to TRBJ1-2; TRBD1 matches 8 bases. V was pared by 4 bases and J by 9 bases, with 10 bases of the junction left unmatched. This CDR3 contains 14 residues. Per the germline V gene, CDR1 is SEHNR and CDR2 is FQNEAQ (reference sequence). CDR3 in DNA: TGTGCCAGCAGCTGGCAGGGGGCTGGATCGAGCTACACCTTC. Translating it yields CASSWQGAGSSYTF.